This T cell receptor beta chain was sequenced in a study of T cell changes during pregnancy in multiple sclerosis. Measured with immunoSEQ multiplex PCR; TCRdb has only the in-frame clones, and not every one. The sample records approximately 74,000 clones, 70% to 90% being singletons. The CDR3 runs 13 residues. The V gene end was trimmed by 4 bases and the J gene end by 7 bases; junction bases not matched to a gene: 7. Germline V gives CDR1 SGHVS, CDR2 FNYEAQ. This receptor was identified in a female donor with multiple sclerosis, enrolled in a pregnancy study. Material: peripheral blood, obtained before pregnancy. The chain has TRBV7-6 and TRBJ2-7, with 7 bases matching TRBD2. The CDR3 protein is CASSSWGGGEQYF. CDR3 nucleotide sequence: TGTGCCAGCAGCTCCTGGGGGGGAGGGGAGCAGTACTTC.